Following are 23 T cell receptor beta chains from one sample sequenced in a study of control samples from healthy donors and cancer patients. Generated by immunoSEQ multiplex PCR, the TCRdb table keeps only in-frame clones and is missing some. The sample has 140,000 to 150,000 clones, around 90% seen once; the top ten hold approximately 3.2%. The source material was blood. The receptors stem from a young man in good health.

The chain uses TRBV30 and TRBJ1-3; TRBD1 might be the D (5 bases). The CDR3 is made up of 15 amino acids. Trimming stripped 1 base from V and 4 bases from J, with 14 bases between. Germline CDR1 is GTSNPN and CDR2 is SVGIG (reference sequence). The CDR3 region is CAWSEGPALGNTIYF. DNA for the CDR3: TGTGCCTGGAGTGAGGGGCCCGCTCTCGGAAACACCATATATTTT.

The chain recombines TRBV4-2 with TRBJ2-3; 13 bases are a match to TRBD2. The CDR3 length is 18 residues. V gave up 0 bases and J gave up 0 bases; unmatched junction bases: 3. Germline V gene data show CDR1 as LGHNA and CDR2 as YNFKEQ. The CDR3 spells CASSQELAGGSSTDTQYF. In nucleotides, the CDR3 is TGTGCCAGCAGCCAAGAACTAGCGGGGGGGAGTAGCACAGATACGCAGTATTTT.

V and J are TRBV5-6 and TRBJ2-3; 13 bases fit TRBD2. V gave up 0 bases and J gave up 0 bases; unmatched junction bases: 4. This CDR3 has 18 residues. The germline V gene has CDR1 SGHDT and CDR2 YYEEEE. The CDR3 region has the DNA TGTGCCAGCAGCTTGGGGACTAGCGGGGGTGTTAGCACAGATACGCAGTATTTT. This codes for CASSLGTSGGVSTDTQYF.

The chain links TRBV28 to TRBJ1-2; TRBD1 matches at 9 bases. The V gene end was trimmed by 5 bases and the J gene end by 1 base; junction bases not matched to a gene: 11. CDR1 MDHEN and CDR2 SYDVKM come from the germline V gene. The CDR3 has 17 residues. The CDR3 sequence: CASSPWDRDLVNYGYTF. Here the CDR3 DNA reads TGTGCCAGCAGTCCCTGGGACAGGGACTTAGTTAACTATGGCTACACCTTC.

The CDR3 nucleotides are TGTGCCAGCAGTCCCCTCTCGAGGGGGCGAGGAGATACGCAGTATTTT. Its protein product is CASSPLSRGRGDTQYF. The chain has TRBV7-3 and TRBJ2-3; 7 bases align to TRBD1. CDR3 length: 16 amino acids. The trim removed 6 bases at V and 5 bases at J, leaving 14 bases unmatched. CDR1 and CDR2 (germline): SGHTA, FQGTGA. Full variable domain (missing parts from reference TRBV7-3 and TRBJ2-3): GAGVSQTPSNKVTEKGKYVELRCDPISGHTALYWYRQSLGQGPEFLIYFQGTGAADDSGLPNDRFFAVRPEGSVSTLKIQRTERGDSAVYLCASSPLSRGRGDTQYFGPGTRLTVL.

The genes are TRBV12-2 and TRBJ2-4. TRBV12-2 is marked as a pseudogene. This CDR3 is 18 amino acids long. CDR3 region: CASRSTPDGGPSKNIQYF. The CDR3, as DNA: TGTGCAAGTCGCTCCACCCCGGACGGGGGCCCCTCCAAAAACATTCAGTACTTC.

The chain combines TRBV6-1 with TRBJ2-3, with 12 bases identical to TRBD2. Germline V gene sequence: CDR1 MNHNS, CDR2 SASEGT. V was pared by 2 bases and J by 4 bases, with 1 base of the junction left unmatched. CDR3 size: 15 residues. The CDR3 spells CASSELAGGPDTQYF. The DNA for the CDR3 is TGTGCCAGCAGTGAACTAGCGGGGGGGCCAGATACGCAGTATTTT.

This chain connects TRBV19 to TRBJ2-2, with 7 bases matching TRBD1. The V segment lost 6 bases and the J segment 7 bases; nucleotides outside the gene matches: 8. Germline V gene data show CDR1 as LNHDA and CDR2 as SQIVND (reference sequence). This CDR3 spans 14 amino acids. The CDR3 sequence: CASSPAGGSGELFF. The CDR3, as DNA: TGTGCCAGTAGCCCCGCAGGGGGTAGCGGGGAGCTGTTTTTT.

The chain links TRBV19 to TRBJ1-5; a weak D match, TRBD1 (5 bases). V lost 7 bases, J lost 3 bases, and 16 bases lay in between. Germline CDR1 reads LNHDA; CDR2 reads SQIVND (reference sequence). The CDR3 loop spans 15 amino acids. The chain's CDR3 is CASTGAPDVNQPQHF. The DNA of the CDR3 is TGTGCCAGTACCGGGGCCCCAGATGTCAATCAGCCCCAGCATTTT.

The V call is TRBV27, the J call TRBJ2-4; 8 bases fit TRBD2. The germline V gene encodes CDR1 MNHEY and CDR2 SMNVEV (reference sequence). The ends lost 2 bases at V and 1 base at J; junction bases unmatched: 7. This CDR3 contains 17 residues. CDR3 sequence reads: CASSLGFSSGAKNIQYF. The CDR3 coding sequence is TGTGCCAGCAGTTTAGGGTTTTCTAGCGGGGCCAAAAACATTCAGTACTTC.

The chain couples TRBV28 to TRBJ2-7, with 7 bases identical to TRBD1. Germline V CDR1 and CDR2: MDHEN, SYDVKM. CDR3 length equals 15 residues. The J segment lost 1 base and the V segment lost 2 bases, leaving 5 bases of the junction unmatched. CDR3 sequence (DNA): TGTGCCAGCAGTTTAGGACAGGAGGCGTCCTACGAGCAGTACTTC. It codes for CASSLGQEASYEQYF. The full variable domain, in which reference TRBV28 and TRBJ2-7 provide the parts outside the CDR3, is DVKVTQSSRYLVKRTGEKVFLECVQDMDHENMFWYRQDPGLGLRLIYFSYDVKMKEKGDIPEGYSVSREKKERFSLILESASTNQTSMYLCASSLGQEASYEQYFGPGTRLTVT.

This clone appeared a single time. V and J are TRBV18 and TRBJ2-7; a weak D match, TRBD2 (6 bases). Trimming took 4 bases from V and 0 from J, leaving 10 bases between them. The CDR3 runs 14 residues. Germline CDR1 is KGHSH and CDR2 is LQKENI. The CDR3 coding sequence is TGTGCCAGCTCACACGGGACTTCCTCCTACGAGCAGTACTTC. It encodes CASSHGTSSYEQYF.

The J gene is TRBJ1-5, the V gene TRBV5-5, with TRBD1 matching 8 bases. V lost 0 bases, J lost 6 bases, and 2 bases stayed unmatched. The CDR3 extends over 14 amino acids. Germline V CDR1 and CDR2: SGHKS, YYEKEE (reference sequence). CDR3 in amino acids: CASSLAGGGQPQHF. The CDR3 nucleotides read TGTGCCAGCAGCTTGGCAGGGGGCGGTCAGCCCCAGCATTTT.

This chain connects TRBV29-1 to TRBJ1-3; D gene uncertain. This CDR3 spans 17 amino acids. The V end was cut by 0 bases, the J end by 0 bases, with 15 bases between. CDR1 is SQVTM, CDR2 ANQGSEA, per germline. CDR3 coding DNA: TGCAGCGTTGAAGATCCACGGTCAGTCCTCTCTGGAAACACCATATATTTT. Encoded protein: CSVEDPRSVLSGNTIYF.

J is TRBJ2-3 and V is TRBV6-5; weak D call: TRBD2 (6 bases). V lost 0 bases, J lost 1 base, and 8 bases lay in between. Germline V lookup: CDR1 MNHEY, CDR2 SVGAGI. The CDR3 length is 15 residues. CDR3 DNA: TGTGCCAGCAGTTACTCTGGCGGGGGCACAGATACGCAGTATTTT. Protein sequence: CASSYSGGGTDTQYF.

In its sample, this clone was seen once. CDR3 in DNA: TGTGCCAGCAGCGGGGGGGCGATGAACACCGGGGAGCTGTTTTTT. Encoded protein: CASSGGAMNTGELFF. The genes are TRBV6-5 and TRBJ2-2; 8 nucleotides match TRBD2. The CDR3 contains 15 residues. CDR1 and CDR2 from the germline V gene are MNHEY and SVGAGI. The V and J ends lost 6 bases and 1 base, in that order; junction bases with no gene match: 4.

The chain employs TRBV27 and TRBJ2-3; 8 nucleotides align to TRBD1. From germline, CDR1 is MNHEY and CDR2 SMNVEV (reference sequence). Germline trimming cut 5 bases from V and 1 base from J; bases unmatched to any gene: 14. CDR3 size: 18 residues. This CDR3 is CASSLEGPSTGGTDTQYF. The CDR3, as DNA: TGTGCCAGCAGTCTTGAGGGACCATCGACAGGGGGCACAGATACGCAGTATTTT.

As DNA, the CDR3 is TGTGCCAGCAGTTTATCCAGGGGAACTGGAAACACCATATATTTT. Protein product: CASSLSRGTGNTIYF. This chain connects TRBV27 to TRBJ1-3, with D tentatively TRBD1 (6 bases). The CDR3 loop spans 15 amino acids. Germline V gene sequence: CDR1 MNHEY, CDR2 SMNVEV (reference sequence). With 0 bases removed from V and 2 bases from J, the gap between germline ends came to 8 bases.

This rearrangement joins TRBV10-2 to TRBJ2-7; 8 bases are a match to TRBD1. This CDR3 is built from 14 residues. V lost 5 bases, J lost 0 bases, and 3 bases stayed unmatched. The germline V gene encodes CDR1 WSHSY and CDR2 SAAADI. The CDR3 protein is CASSRQGNSYEQYF. The DNA for the CDR3 is TGCGCCAGCAGTAGACAGGGGAACTCCTACGAGCAGTACTTC.

The rearrangement joins TRBV28 to TRBJ1-6; 7 bases align to TRBD1. Germline values: CDR1 MDHEN, CDR2 SYDVKM. V was clipped by 1 base and J by 5 bases; unmatched bases: 5. This CDR3 has 16 amino acids. As DNA, the CDR3 is TGTGCCAGCAGTTTATTGGGGACAGTTAATAATTCACCCCTCCACTTT. Translating gives CASSLLGTVNNSPLHF.

The chain links TRBV28 to TRBJ1-2; 7 bases map to TRBD1. Germline V lookup: CDR1 MDHEN, CDR2 SYDVKM. This CDR3 has 14 amino acids. Losses at the gene ends were 6 bases for V and 2 bases for J; bases not matched to a gene: 6. CDR3 nucleotides: TGTGCCAGCAGCCCCGGACAGGCCAACTATGGCTACACCTTC. Translated, it gives CASSPGQANYGYTF.

This chain links TRBV25-1 with TRBJ1-4; D is perhaps TRBD1 (6 bases). Trimming cost V 5 bases and J 4 bases, with 8 bases left between them. This CDR3 has 13 amino acids. Germline loops: CDR1 MGHDK, CDR2 SYGVNS. The CDR3 sequence: CASSWTVNEKLFF. The CDR3 nucleotides read TGTGCCAGCAGTTGGACAGTTAATGAAAAACTGTTTTTT.

The chain carries TRBV6-5 and TRBJ1-1, with TRBD1 as a possible D gene (6 bases). This CDR3 comprises 16 residues. The V end lost 4 bases, the J end lost 4 bases, and 19 bases lay between the germline ends. Germline loops: CDR1 MNHEY, CDR2 SVGAGI. CDR3 in amino acids: CASSSGTKNVGTEAFF. Written as DNA, the CDR3 is TGTGCCAGCAGTTCCGGGACAAAGAATGTAGGCACTGAAGCTTTCTTT.